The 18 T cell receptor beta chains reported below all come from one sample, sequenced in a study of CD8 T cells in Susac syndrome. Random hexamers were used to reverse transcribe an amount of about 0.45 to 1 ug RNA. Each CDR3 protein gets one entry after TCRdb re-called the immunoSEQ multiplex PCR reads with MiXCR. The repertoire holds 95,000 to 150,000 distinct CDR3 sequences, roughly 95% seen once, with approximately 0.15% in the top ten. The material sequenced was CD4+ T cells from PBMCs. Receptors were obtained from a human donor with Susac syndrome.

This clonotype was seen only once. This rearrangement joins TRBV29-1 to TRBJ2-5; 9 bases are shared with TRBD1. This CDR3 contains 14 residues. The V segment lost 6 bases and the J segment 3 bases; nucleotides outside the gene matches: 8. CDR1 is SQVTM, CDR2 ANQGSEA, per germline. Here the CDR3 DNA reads TGCAGCGTCTCGGGACAGGGCGCGGAAGAGACCCAGTACTTC. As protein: CSVSGQGAEETQYF.

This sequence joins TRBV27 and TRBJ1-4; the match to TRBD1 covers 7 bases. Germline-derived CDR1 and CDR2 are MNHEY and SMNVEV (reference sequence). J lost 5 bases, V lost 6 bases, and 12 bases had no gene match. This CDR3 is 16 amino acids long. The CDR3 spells CASSLYPTGPNEKLFF. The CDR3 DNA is TGTGCCAGCAGCCTCTACCCGACAGGGCCGAATGAAAAACTGTTTTTT. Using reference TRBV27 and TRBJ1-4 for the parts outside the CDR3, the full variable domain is EAQVTQNPRYLITVTGKKLTVTCSQNMNHEYMSWYRQDPGLGLRQIYYSMNVEVTDKGDVPEGYKVSRKEKRNFPLILESPSPNQTSLYFCASSLYPTGPNEKLFFGSGTQLSVL.

In DNA, the CDR3 is TGTGCCAGCAGCTTAGAGGCGGGTGAAGCTTTCTTT. It encodes CASSLEAGEAFF. V and J are TRBV7-2 and TRBJ1-1, with no clear D. V was shortened by 1 base and J by 7 bases, with 7 bases between the two germline ends. There are 12 residues in the CDR3. CDR1 is SGHTA, CDR2 FQGNSA, per germline.

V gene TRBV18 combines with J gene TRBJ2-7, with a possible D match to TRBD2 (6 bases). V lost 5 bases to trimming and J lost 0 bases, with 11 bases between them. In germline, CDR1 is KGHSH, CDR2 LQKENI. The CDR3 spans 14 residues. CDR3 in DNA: TGTGCCAGCTCAAGTGGGAGGACCTCCTACGAGCAGTACTTC. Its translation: CASSSGRTSYEQYF.

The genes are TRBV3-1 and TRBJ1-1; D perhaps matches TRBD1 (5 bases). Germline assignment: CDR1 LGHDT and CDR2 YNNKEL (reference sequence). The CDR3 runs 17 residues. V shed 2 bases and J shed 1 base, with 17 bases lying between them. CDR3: CASSQSRTGPKNTEAFF. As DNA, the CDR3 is TGTGCCAGCAGCCAAAGTAGAACGGGACCGAAGAACACTGAAGCTTTCTTT.

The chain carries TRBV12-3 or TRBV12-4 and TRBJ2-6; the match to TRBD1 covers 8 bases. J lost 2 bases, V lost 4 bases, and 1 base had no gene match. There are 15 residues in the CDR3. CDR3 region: CASSSTGAGANVLTF. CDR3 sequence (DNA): TGTGCCAGCAGTTCGACAGGGGCTGGGGCCAACGTCCTGACTTTC.

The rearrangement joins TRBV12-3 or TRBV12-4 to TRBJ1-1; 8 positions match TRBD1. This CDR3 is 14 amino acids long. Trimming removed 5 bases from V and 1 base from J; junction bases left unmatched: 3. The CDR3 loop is CASSPTGANTEAFF. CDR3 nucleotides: TGTGCCAGCAGTCCGACAGGGGCGAACACTGAAGCTTTCTTT.

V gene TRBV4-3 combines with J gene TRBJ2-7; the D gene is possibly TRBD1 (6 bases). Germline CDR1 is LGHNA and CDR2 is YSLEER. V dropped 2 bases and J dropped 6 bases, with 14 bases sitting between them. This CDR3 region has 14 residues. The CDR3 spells CASSQSFTGSEQYF. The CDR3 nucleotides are TGCGCCAGCAGCCAATCCTTCACAGGGTCCGAGCAGTACTTC.

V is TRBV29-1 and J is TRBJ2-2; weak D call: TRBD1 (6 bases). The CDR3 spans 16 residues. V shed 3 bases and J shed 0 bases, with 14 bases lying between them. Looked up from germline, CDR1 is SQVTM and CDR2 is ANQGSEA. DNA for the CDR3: TGCAGCGTTGACTTGGGACAACCACCGAACACCGGGGAGCTGTTTTTT. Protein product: CSVDLGQPPNTGELFF.

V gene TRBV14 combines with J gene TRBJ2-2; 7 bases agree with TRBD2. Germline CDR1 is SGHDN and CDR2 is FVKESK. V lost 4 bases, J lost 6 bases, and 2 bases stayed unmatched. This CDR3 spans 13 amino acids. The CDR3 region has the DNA TGTGCCAGCAGCCGACTAGCATCCGGGGAGCTGTTTTTT. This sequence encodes CASSRLASGELFF.

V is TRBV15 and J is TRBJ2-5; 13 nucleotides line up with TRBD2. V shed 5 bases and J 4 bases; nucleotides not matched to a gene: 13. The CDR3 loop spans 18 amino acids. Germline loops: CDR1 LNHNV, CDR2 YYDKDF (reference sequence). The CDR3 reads CATSRRTSGSFGGETQYF. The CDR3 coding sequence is TGTGCCACCAGCCGAAGGACTAGCGGGAGTTTTGGGGGAGAGACCCAGTACTTC.

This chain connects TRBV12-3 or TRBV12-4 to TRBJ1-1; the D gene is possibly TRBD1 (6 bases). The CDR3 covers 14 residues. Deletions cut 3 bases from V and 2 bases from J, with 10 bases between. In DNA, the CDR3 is TGTGCCAGCAGTTTCTGGACAGATAACACTGAAGCTTTCTTT. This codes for CASSFWTDNTEAFF.

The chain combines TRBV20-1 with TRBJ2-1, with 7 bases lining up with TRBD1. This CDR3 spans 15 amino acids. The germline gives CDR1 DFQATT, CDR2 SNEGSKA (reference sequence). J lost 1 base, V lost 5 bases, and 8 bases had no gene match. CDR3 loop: CSAATGAGSYNEQFF. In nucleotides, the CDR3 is TGCAGTGCTGCCACAGGGGCAGGGTCCTACAATGAGCAGTTCTTC.

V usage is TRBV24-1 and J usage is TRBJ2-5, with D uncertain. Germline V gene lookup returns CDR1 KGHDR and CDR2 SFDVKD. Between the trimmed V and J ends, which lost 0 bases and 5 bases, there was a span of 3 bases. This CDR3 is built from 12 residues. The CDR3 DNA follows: TGTGCCACCAGTGATTTGCATGAGACCCAGTACTTC. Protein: CATSDLHETQYF.

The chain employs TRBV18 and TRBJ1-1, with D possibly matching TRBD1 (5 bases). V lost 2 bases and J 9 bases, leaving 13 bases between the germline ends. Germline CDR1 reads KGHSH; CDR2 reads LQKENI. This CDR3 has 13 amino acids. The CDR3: CASSPAGKGQAFF. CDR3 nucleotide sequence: TGTGCCAGCTCACCAGCAGGGAAGGGCCAAGCTTTCTTT.

CDR3 nucleotide sequence: TGTGCCAGCAGCCGAGGGACTAGCGGATACACAGATACGCAGTATTTT. Translated: CASSRGTSGYTDTQYF. The chain carries TRBV5-4 and TRBJ2-3; TRBD2 matches 11 bases. The germline V gene encodes CDR1 SGHNT and CDR2 YYREEE (reference sequence). V lost 4 bases to trimming and J lost 2 bases; unmatched junction nucleotides: 6. CDR3 length: 16 amino acids.

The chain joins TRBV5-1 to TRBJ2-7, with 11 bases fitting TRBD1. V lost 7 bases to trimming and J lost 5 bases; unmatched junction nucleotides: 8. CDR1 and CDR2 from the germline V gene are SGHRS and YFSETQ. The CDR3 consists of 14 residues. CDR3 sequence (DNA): TGCGCCAGCCGCGGGCCGGGACAGGGGGACGAGCAGTACTTC. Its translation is CASRGPGQGDEQYF.

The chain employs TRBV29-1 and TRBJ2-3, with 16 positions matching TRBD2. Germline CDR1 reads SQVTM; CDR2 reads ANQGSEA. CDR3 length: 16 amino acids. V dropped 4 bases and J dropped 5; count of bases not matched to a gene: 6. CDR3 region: CSVARGTSGRGDTQYF. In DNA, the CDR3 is TGCAGCGTTGCCCGAGGGACTAGCGGGAGGGGAGATACGCAGTATTTT.